The 11 T cell receptor beta chains below all came from one sample that was sequenced in a study of identifying expanded T cells in peripheral blood. The protocol was immunoSEQ multiplex PCR, while the TCRdb copy is restricted to in-frame clones and leaves out a portion. This sample yields about 91,000 clones, of which roughly 90% are seen a single time; around 4% belongs to the top ten. The sample taken for sequencing was blood. Receptors originate from a person between 18 and 75 years old in good health.

V and J are TRBV9 and TRBJ2-1, with 16 nucleotides matching TRBD2. V lost 4 bases, J lost 4 bases, and 8 bases stayed unmatched. The CDR3 is made up of 18 amino acids. Germline V CDR1 and CDR2: SGDLS, YYNGEE. CDR3 DNA: TGTGCCAGCAGCCCAAGGGGACTAGCGGGGGGGACATACAATGAGCAGTTCTTC. It is translated as CASSPRGLAGGTYNEQFF.

This clone has a handful of counts. The genes are TRBV4-3 and TRBJ2-3; 12 bases align to TRBD2. In germline, CDR1 is LGHNA, CDR2 YSLEER. V shed 0 bases and J 5 bases; nucleotides not matched to a gene: 18. CDR3 length: 21 residues. In nucleotides, the CDR3 is TGCGCCAGCAGCCAAGATCCCCCTAGCGGGAGGGCCCTCATCGGGGGAGATACGCAGTATTTT. The encoded protein is CASSQDPPSGRALIGGDTQYF.

V is TRBV30 and J is TRBJ2-2, with 9 bases fitting TRBD1. There are 13 residues in the CDR3. CDR1 is GTSNPN, CDR2 SVGIG, per germline (reference sequence). CDR3 amino acids: CAARDRDTGELFF. The CDR3 DNA is TGTGCTGCCCGGGACAGGGACACCGGGGAGCTGTTTTTT.

The J gene is TRBJ2-3, the V gene TRBV9, with 7 bases that match TRBD2. Germline CDR1 and CDR2: SGDLS and YYNGEE. The CDR3 extends over 15 amino acids. The junction had 8 bases not matched to a gene; V was cut back by 4 bases and J by 3 bases. In DNA form, the CDR3 reads TGTGCCAGCAGCCATGCAGCGGGGATGACAGATACGCAGTATTTT. Translation: CASSHAAGMTDTQYF.

The chain links TRBV7-9 to TRBJ2-5; TRBD1 is a possible D gene (6 bases). The germline CDR1 and CDR2 sequences are SEHNR and FQNEAQ (reference sequence). The CDR3 is 14 residues long. Trimming cost V 5 bases and J 3 bases, with 13 bases left between them. The DNA of the CDR3 is TGTGCCAGCAGCCTAACCCAGGGGAAAGAGACCCAGTACTTC. It yields the protein CASSLTQGKETQYF.

V gene TRBV28 combines with J gene TRBJ1-1; D is possibly TRBD1 (6 bases). Germline V gene data show CDR1 as MDHEN and CDR2 as SYDVKM. Trimming removed 4 bases at V and 1 base at J, with 13 bases between. CDR3 size: 15 residues. CDR3 in DNA: TGTGCCAGCAGTTCCGTTTTGGGGGCGAACACTGAAGCTTTCTTT. This sequence encodes CASSSVLGANTEAFF.

The rearrangement uses TRBV19 and TRBJ1-6; 7 nucleotides match TRBD1. Germline CDR1 reads LNHDA; CDR2 reads SQIVND (reference sequence). V gave up 6 bases and J gave up 0 bases; unmatched junction bases: 17. The CDR3 covers 20 residues. The CDR3 loop reads CASRAGPGTAPSSYNSPLHF. For the CDR3, the DNA is TGTGCCAGTAGGGCCGGCCCCGGGACAGCTCCCAGCTCCTATAATTCACCCCTCCACTTT.

This chain uses TRBV6-1 with TRBJ1-4, with 9 bases that match TRBD1. The CDR3 loop spans 15 amino acids. Per the germline V gene, CDR1 is MNHNS and CDR2 is SASEGT. V shed 7 bases and J 6 bases; nucleotides not matched to a gene: 9. The CDR3 DNA sequence: TGTGCCAGCATACCGACAGGGGGGGGCTATGAAAAACTGTTTTTT. This encodes CASIPTGGGYEKLFF.

This clone has a handful of counts. The rearrangement joins TRBV6-1 to TRBJ1-4, with 9 bases fitting TRBD1. J gave up 6 bases and V 0 bases, and 5 bases lay outside the gene matches. Germline lookup yields CDR1 MNHNS and CDR2 SASEGT. CDR3 length: 16 residues. DNA for the CDR3: TGTGCCAGCAGTGAAGCGCCCGGACAGGGGCATGAAAAACTGTTTTTT. Translating gives CASSEAPGQGHEKLFF.

The chain has TRBV27 and TRBJ2-7, with a possible D match to TRBD2 (6 bases). The CDR3 has 16 residues. Looked up from germline, CDR1 is MNHEY and CDR2 is SMNVEV (reference sequence). Trimming cost V 4 bases and J 0 bases, with 16 bases left between them. Written as DNA, the CDR3 is TGTGCCAGCAGTTCCCGAGCGGGCGCGCTCTCCTACGAGCAGTACTTC. It translates to CASSSRAGALSYEQYF.

V gene TRBV12-5 combines with J gene TRBJ2-5, with TRBD2 as a possible D gene (5 bases). The germline V and J ends were trimmed by 6 bases and 5 bases, with 13 bases remaining between them. The CDR3 length is 13 residues. The germline V gene encodes CDR1 LGHNT and CDR2 FRNRAP. The CDR3 spells CASGLERDETQYF. Written as DNA, the CDR3 is TGTGCTAGTGGCCTCGAGAGGGATGAGACCCAGTACTTC.